This T cell receptor beta chain came from a study of Ad26.COV2.S vaccination and SARS-CoV-2 variants. Study information: Donor joined the COV1001 Ad26.COV2.S trial arm.

Per germline, CDR1 SQVTM and CDR2 ANQGSEA. The CDR3 has 13 amino acids. Unmatched junction bases numbered 7, after V lost 6 bases and J lost 5 bases. The treatment was: roughly 20 received Ad26.COV2.S at low or high dose, single or two shots; roughly five received placebo; per-sample allocation not given. All samples were drawn on day 63, counting from the first vaccine or placebo injection. In Boston, the donor was an adult between 18-55 years of age. Overall study findings and caveats: Estimates derived from TCR breadth and depth analyses may have underestimated total T cell responses. After vaccination, reports described spike-specific CD8+ and CD4+ T cell responses as showing substantial breadth.

Of note for this clone: Its specificity is unknown.

The repertoire was sequenced with immunoSEQ multiplex PCR; TCRdb's copy has only in-frame clones and lacks some. The data show around 270,000 clones, 70% to 90% seen once. The clonotype originates from a person between 18 and 60 years old who received the Ad26.COV2.S COVID-19 vaccine or a placebo. The V gene is TRBV29-1, the J gene TRBJ1-1; TRBD1 agrees at 9 bases. Sample: peripheral blood, taken in a trial of Ad26.COV2.S vaccine versus placebo. DNA for the CDR3: TGCAGCGTCGATGACAGGGGGTATACTGAAGCTTTCTTT. Its protein product is CSVDDRGYTEAFF.